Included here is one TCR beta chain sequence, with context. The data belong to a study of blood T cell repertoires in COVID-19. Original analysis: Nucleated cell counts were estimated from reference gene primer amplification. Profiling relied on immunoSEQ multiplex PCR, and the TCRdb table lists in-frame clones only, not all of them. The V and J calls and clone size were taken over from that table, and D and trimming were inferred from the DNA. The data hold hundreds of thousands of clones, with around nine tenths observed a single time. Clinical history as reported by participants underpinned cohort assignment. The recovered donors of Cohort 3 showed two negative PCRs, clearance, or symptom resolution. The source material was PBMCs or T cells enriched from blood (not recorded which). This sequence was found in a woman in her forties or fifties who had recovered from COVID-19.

CDR3 coding DNA: TGCGCCAGCAGCTTTACAGGGGGCTTAAATGAAAAACTGTTTTTT. This translates into CASSFTGGLNEKLFF. V gene TRBV5-1 combines with J gene TRBJ1-4; 9 nucleotides agree with TRBD1. Unmatched junction bases numbered 4, after V lost 2 bases and J lost 5 bases. This CDR3 contains 15 residues. In germline, CDR1 is SGHRS, CDR2 YFSETQ. Using reference TRBV5-1 and TRBJ1-4 for the parts outside the CDR3, the full variable domain is KAGVTQTPRYLIKTRGQQVTLSCSPISGHRSVSWYQQTPGQGLQFLFEYFSETQRNKGNFPGRFSGRQFSNSRSEMNVSTLELGDSALYLCASSFTGGLNEKLFFGSGTQLSVL.